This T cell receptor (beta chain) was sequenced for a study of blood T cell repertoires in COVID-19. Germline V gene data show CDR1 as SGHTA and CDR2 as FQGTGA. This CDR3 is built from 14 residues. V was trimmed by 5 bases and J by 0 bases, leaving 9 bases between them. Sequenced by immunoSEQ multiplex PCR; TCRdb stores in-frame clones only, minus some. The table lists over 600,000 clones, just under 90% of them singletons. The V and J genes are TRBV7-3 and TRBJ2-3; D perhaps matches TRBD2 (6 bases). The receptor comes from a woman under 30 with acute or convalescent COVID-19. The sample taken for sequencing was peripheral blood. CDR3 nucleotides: TGTGCCAGCAGCATTAGCGGAAGCACAGATACGCAGTATTTT. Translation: CASSISGSTDTQYF.